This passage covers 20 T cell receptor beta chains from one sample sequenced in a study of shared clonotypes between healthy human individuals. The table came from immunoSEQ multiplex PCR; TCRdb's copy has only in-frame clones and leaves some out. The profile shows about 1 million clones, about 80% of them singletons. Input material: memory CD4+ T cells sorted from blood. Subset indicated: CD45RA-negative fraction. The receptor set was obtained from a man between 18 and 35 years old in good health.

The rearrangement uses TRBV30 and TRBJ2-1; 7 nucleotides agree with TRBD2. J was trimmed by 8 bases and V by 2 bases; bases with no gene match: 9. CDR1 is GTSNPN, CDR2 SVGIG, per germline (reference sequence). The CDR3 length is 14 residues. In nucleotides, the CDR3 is TGTGCCTGGAGTATCTTCGGGGGGTTTGATGAGCAGTTCTTC. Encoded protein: CAWSIFGGFDEQFF.

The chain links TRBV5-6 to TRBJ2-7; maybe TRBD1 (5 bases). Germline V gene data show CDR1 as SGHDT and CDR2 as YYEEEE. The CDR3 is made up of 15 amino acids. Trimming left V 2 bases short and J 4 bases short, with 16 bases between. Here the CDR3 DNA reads TGTGCCAGCAGCTTTTTAGGGGTTCCCCCTTACGAGCAGTACTTC. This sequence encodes CASSFLGVPPYEQYF.

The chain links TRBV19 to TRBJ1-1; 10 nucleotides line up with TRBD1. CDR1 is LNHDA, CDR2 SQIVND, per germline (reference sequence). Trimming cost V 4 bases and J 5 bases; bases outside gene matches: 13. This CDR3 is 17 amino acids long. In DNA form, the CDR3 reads TGTGCCAGTAGTAGGAAGACAGGGGGCTTGGGATTTACTGAAGCTTTCTTT. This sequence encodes CASSRKTGGLGFTEAFF.

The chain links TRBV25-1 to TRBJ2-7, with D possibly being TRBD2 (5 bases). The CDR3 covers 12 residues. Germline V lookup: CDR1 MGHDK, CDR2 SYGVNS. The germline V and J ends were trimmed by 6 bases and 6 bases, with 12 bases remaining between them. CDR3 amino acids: CASSFGLGEQYF. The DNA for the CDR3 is TGTGCCAGCAGCTTCGGACTTGGCGAGCAGTACTTC.

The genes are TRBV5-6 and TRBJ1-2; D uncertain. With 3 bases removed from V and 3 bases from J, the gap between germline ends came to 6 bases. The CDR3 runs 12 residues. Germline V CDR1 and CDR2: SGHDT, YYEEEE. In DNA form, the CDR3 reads TGTGCCAGCAGCTCACAAGACTATGGCTACACCTTC. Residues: CASSSQDYGYTF.

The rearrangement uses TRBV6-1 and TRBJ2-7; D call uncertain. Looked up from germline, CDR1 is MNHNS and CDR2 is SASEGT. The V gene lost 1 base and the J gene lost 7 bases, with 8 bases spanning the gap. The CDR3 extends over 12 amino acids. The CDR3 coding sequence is TGTGCCAGCAGTGAAGGTTACGGAGAGCAGTACTTC. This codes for CASSEGYGEQYF.

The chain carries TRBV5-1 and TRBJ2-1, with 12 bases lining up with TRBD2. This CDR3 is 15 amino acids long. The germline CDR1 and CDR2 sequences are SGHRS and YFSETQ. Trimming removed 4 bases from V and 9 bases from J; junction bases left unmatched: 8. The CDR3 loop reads CASSASSGGAFEQFF. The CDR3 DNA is TGCGCCAGCAGCGCCTCTAGCGGGGGGGCTTTTGAGCAGTTCTTC.

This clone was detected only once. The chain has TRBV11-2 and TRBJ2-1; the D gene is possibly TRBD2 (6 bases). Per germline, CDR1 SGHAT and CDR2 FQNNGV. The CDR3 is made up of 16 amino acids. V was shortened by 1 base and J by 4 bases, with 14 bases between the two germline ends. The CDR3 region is CASSLGGLAAYNEQFF. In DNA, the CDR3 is TGTGCCAGCAGCTTAGGTGGGTTAGCGGCTTACAATGAGCAGTTCTTC.

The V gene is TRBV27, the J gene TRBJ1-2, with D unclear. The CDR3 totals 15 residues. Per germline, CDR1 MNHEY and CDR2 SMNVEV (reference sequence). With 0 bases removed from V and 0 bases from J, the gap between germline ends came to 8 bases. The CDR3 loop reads CASSLSEVANYGYTF. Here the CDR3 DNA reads TGTGCCAGCAGTTTATCGGAAGTAGCTAACTATGGCTACACCTTC.

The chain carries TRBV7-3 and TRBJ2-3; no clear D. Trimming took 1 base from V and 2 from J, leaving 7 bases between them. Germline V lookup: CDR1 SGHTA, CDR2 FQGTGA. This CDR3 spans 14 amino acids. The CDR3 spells CASSLNSATDTQYF. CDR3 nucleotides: TGTGCCAGCAGCTTAAACAGCGCCACAGATACGCAGTATTTT.

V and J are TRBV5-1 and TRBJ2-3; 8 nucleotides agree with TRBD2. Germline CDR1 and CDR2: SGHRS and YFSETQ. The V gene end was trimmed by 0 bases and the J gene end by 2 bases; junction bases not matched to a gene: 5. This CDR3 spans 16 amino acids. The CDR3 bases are TGCGCCAGCAGCTTGGTAGGTAGCGGGAACACAGATACGCAGTATTTT. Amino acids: CASSLVGSGNTDTQYF. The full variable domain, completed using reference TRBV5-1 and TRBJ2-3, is KAGVTQTPRYLIKTRGQQVTLSCSPISGHRSVSWYQQTPGQGLQFLFEYFSETQRNKGNFPGRFSGRQFSNSRSEMNVSTLELGDSALYLCASSLVGSGNTDTQYFGPGTRLTVL.

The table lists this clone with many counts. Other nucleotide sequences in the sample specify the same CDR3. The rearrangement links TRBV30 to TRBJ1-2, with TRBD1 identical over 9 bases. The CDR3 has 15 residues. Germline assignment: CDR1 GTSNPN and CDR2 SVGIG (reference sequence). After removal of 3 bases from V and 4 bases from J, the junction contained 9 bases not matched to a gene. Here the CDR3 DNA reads TGTGCCTGGAGGAAGAGCGCGACAGGGGGCTATGGCTACACCTTC. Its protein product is CAWRKSATGGYGYTF.

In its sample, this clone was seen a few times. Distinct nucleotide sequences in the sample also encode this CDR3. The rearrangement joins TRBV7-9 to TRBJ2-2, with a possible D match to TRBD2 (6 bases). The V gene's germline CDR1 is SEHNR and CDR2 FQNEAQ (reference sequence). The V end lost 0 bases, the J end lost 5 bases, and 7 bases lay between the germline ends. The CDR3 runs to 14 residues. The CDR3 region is CASSLAGGTGELFF. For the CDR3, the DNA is TGTGCCAGCAGCTTAGCTGGGGGGACCGGGGAGCTGTTTTTT.

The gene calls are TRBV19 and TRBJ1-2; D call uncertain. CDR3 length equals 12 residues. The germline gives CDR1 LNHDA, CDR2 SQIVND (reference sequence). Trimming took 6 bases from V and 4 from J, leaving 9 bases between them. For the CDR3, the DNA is TGTGCCAGTAGCGACGGATCCTATGGCTACACCTTC. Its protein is CASSDGSYGYTF.

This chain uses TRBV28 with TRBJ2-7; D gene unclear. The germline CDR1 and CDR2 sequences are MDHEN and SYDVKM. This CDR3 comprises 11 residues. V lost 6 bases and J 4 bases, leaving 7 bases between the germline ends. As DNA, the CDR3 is TGTGCCAGCAGGATGAATTACGAGCAGTACTTC. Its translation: CASRMNYEQYF. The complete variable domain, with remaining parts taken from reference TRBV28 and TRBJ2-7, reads DVKVTQSSRYLVKRTGEKVFLECVQDMDHENMFWYRQDPGLGLRLIYFSYDVKMKEKGDIPEGYSVSREKKERFSLILESASTNQTSMYLCASRMNYEQYFGPGTRLTVT.

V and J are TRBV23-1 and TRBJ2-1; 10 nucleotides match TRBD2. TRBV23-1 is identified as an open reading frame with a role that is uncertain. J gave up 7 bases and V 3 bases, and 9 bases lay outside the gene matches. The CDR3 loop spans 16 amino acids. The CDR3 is CASSQSPSGSLNEQFF. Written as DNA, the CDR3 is TGCGCCAGCAGTCAGTCACCTAGCGGGAGTTTAAATGAGCAGTTCTTC.

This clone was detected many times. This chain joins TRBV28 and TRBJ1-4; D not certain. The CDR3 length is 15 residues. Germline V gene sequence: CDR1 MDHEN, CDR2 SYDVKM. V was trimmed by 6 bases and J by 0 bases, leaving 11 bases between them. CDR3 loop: CASSFQTPTNEKLFF. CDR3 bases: TGTGCCAGCAGCTTCCAAACCCCAACTAATGAAAAACTGTTTTTT.

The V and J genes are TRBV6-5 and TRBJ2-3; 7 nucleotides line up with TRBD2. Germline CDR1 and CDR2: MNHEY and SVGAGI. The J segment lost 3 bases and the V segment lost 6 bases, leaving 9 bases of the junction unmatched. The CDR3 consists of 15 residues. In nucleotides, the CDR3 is TGTGCCAGCAGCCCCGGGACTATAGGGACAGATACGCAGTATTTT. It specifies CASSPGTIGTDTQYF.

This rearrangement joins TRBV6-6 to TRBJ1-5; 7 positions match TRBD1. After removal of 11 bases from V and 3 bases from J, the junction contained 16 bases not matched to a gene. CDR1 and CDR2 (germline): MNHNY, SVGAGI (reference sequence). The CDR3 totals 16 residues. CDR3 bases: TGTGCCGGGATACAGGGGAGCAGGCTTTACAATCAGCCCCAGCATTTT. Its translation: CAGIQGSRLYNQPQHF.

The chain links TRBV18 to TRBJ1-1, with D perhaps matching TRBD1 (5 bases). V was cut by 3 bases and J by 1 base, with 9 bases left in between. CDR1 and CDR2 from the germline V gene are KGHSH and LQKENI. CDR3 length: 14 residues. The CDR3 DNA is TGTGCCAGCTCACCTACAGGCAGGAACACTGAAGCTTTCTTT. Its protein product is CASSPTGRNTEAFF.